This entry concerns a single T cell receptor (beta chain). What it binds is not known. This specimen comes from a study of CD8 T cells in ankylosing spondylitis. Broader study findings: In peripheral blood, disease-linked CD8+ clones occurred at relatively low frequencies. Past research had described some motif variants in reactive arthritis synovial fluid and blood. There was a TCR beta motif, made of 7 to 9 highly homologous variants, that appeared characteristic of ankylosing spondylitis blood.

Libraries for TCR beta were made by quantitative 5'-RACE with molecular barcodes. A single record per CDR3 protein comes from TCRdb applying MiXCR to the 5' RACE reads. The sample yields over 150,000 distinct CDR3 sequences, roughly 13% seen once. This CDR3 is 14 amino acids long. The V gene end was trimmed by 3 bases and the J gene end by 5 bases; junction bases not matched to a gene: 5. Germline V CDR1 and CDR2: SQVTM, ANQGSEA. The chain couples TRBV29-1 to TRBJ1-1, with 11 bases that match TRBD1. This clonotype was obtained from a male donor with ankylosing spondylitis or in good health (not recorded which). Sequencing was carried out using blood, either unsorted or a sorted T cell fraction (not recorded which). CDR3 DNA sequence: TGCAGCGTTGAGGCGGACAGGGGGCTTACTGAAGCTTTCTTT. This translates into CSVEADRGLTEAFF.